Included here is one T cell receptor beta chain sequence, with context. Its antigen is currently unknown. The entry originates in a study of T cell responses to AZD1222 COVID-19 vaccine. Repertoires were generated with immunoSEQ multiplex PCR, while TCRdb's copy carries only in-frame clones and drops some. Of 170,000 or so clones listed, 90% are singletons. Study-level results: A reported finding is that nearly half of spike-specific TCRs target unmutated variant regions.

V shed 0 bases and J 6 bases; nucleotides not matched to a gene: 8. Germline CDR1 GTSNPN, CDR2 SVGIG (reference sequence). The CDR3 contains 15 residues. This specimen was peripheral blood, taken on day 0 of AZD1222 vaccination. The chain joins TRBV30 to TRBJ2-1; 7 bases align to TRBD1. The sequence was obtained from an adult in good health. CDR3 protein: CAWSVGNRGFNEQFF. CDR3 bases: TGTGCCTGGAGTGTTGGGAACAGGGGTTTCAATGAGCAGTTCTTC.